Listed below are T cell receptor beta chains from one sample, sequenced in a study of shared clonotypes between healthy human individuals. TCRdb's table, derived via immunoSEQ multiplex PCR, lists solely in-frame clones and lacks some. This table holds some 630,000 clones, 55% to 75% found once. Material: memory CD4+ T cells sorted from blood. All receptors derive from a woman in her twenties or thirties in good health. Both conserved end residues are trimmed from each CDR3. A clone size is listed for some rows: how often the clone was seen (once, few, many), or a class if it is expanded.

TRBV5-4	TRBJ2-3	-	ASSSDRVSADTQY
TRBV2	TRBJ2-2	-	ASNLAGGNTGELF
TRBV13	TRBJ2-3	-	ASSPRTNEDTQY
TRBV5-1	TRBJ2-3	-	ASSLIGRGTDTQY
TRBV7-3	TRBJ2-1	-	ASSLNLAGDNEQF
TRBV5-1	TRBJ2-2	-	ASSLAFNAGTGNTGELF
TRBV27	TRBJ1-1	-	ASIKRIGTEAF
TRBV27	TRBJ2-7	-	AYVTSWAYEQY
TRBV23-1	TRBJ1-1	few	ASSQRTGGRTEAF
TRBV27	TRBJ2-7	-	ASSKTQGAPSYEQY
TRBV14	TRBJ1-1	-	ASSPLGTLNTEAF
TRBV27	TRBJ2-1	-	ASSSTGDEQF
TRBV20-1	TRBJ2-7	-	SARQGYEQY
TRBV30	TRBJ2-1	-	AWTALAGVYNEQF
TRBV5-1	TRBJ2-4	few	ASSWGTSGNIQY
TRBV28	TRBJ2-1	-	ASRTGTYNEQF
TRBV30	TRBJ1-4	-	AWSVLLGGETNEKLF
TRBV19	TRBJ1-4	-	ASSIMESANEKLF
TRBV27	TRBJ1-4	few	ASSLQGSGEKLF
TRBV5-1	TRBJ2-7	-	ASSGHGQGINEQY
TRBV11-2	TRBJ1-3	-	ASSLAGVSGNTIY
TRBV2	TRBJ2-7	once	ASRQSRTSGTYEQY
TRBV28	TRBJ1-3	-	ASSLRPLNTIY
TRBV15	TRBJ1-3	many	ATSRTPSNTIY
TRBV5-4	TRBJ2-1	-	ASSFRAGNEQF
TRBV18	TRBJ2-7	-	ASSRRPQEVHEQY
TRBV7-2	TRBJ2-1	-	ASSLEGLRSSEQF
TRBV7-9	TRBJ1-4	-	ASSRGEGKLF
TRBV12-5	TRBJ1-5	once	ASAVGNGNQPQH
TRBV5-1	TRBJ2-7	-	ASAQVAGSYEQY
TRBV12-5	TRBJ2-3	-	ASGLSSTDTQY
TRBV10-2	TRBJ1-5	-	ASSPGQIDQPQH
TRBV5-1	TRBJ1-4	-	ASSLESSASTKLF
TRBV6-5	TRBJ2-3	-	ASCYRTGFTDTQY
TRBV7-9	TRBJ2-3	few	ASSQGTSGIPDTQY
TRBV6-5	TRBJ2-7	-	ASSYGRMNEQY
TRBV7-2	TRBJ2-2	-	ASSRSVAGELF
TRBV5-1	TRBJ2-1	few	ASSIDRVSYNEQF
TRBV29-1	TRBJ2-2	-	SAKTGTGSTGELF
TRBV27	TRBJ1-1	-	ASGRTGGWTEAF